This TCR beta chain was sequenced for a study of cytomegalovirus exposure and HLA in healthy donors. This CDR3 contains 15 residues. Per germline, CDR1 SGHTA and CDR2 FQGNSA. V was trimmed by 5 bases and J by 2 bases, leaving 13 bases between them. This clone was recorded once. This PCR relied on a set of 60 Vbeta primers and 13 Jbeta primers. Sequencing was performed with immunoSEQ multiplex PCR; in TCRdb, only in-frame clones are kept and a portion is missing. The data show fewer than 200,000 clones, 82% seen once. The TCR was taken from a male donor in good health and CMV-seronegative. The rearrangement joins TRBV7-2 to TRBJ2-1; TRBD1 is a possible D gene (5 bases). The sequenced sample consisted of PBMCs. The CDR3 region has the DNA TGTGCCAGCAGCAGCCGACAGATTACCTACAATGAGCAGTTCTTC. Translation: CASSSRQITYNEQFF.